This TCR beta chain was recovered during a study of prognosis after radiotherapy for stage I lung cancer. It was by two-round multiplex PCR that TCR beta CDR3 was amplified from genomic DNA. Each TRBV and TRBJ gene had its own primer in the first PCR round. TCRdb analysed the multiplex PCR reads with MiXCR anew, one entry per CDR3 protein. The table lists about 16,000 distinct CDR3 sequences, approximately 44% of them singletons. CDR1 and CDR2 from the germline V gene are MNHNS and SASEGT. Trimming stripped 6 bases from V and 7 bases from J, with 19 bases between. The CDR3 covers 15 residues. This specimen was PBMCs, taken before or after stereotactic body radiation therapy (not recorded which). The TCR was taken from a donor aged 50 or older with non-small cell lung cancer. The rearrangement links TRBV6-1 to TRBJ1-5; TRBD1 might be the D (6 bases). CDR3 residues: CASRLWDMDYQPQHF. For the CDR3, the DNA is TGTGCCAGCAGGCTATGGGACATGGACTACCAGCCCCAGCATTTT.